The rows below give T cell receptor beta chains drawn from one sample of a study of blood T cells in healthy people across ages. One entry per CDR3 protein results from TCRdb running MiXCR on the 5' RACE reads. The table has almost 1 million distinct CDR3 sequences, roughly half seen once; the top ten hold 20% to 25%. Sequencing was done on a sample of blood. The receptor set was obtained from an older woman in good health. CDR3s include the opening cysteine and the closing phenylalanine or tryptophan. Each record gives: V gene, clone size, D gene, J gene, CDR3 protein, CDR3 DNA. D genes are given only for firm matches. Not all rows give a size; the values are once, few, many and, for expanded clones, a class.

>TRBV9|.|TRBD2|TRBJ2-7
CASGVGASGSYEQYF
TGTGCCAGCGGCGTAGGGGCTAGCGGCTCCTACGAGCAGTACTTC
>TRBV20-1|.|.|TRBJ2-2
CSAARRGLDTGELFF
TGCAGTGCTGCCCGGAGGGGGCTAGACACCGGGGAGCTGTTTTTT
>TRBV6-6|.|TRBD1|TRBJ1-2
CASSYPPDRGLYGYTF
TGTGCCAGCAGTTATCCGCCTGACAGGGGGCTCTATGGCTACACCTTC
>TRBV7-2|.|TRBD2|TRBJ2-4
CAIPGGGLAKNIQYF
TGTGCCATCCCGGGGGGGGGTCTTGCCAAAAACATTCAGTACTTC
>TRBV5-1|.|TRBD1|TRBJ1-6
CASSLVPGTENSPLHF
TGCGCCAGCAGCTTGGTCCCCGGGACAGAAAATTCACCCCTCCACTTT
>TRBV6-2/TRBV6-3|.|TRBD1|TRBJ1-1
CASRVTGGNTEAFF
TGTGCCAGCAGGGTAACAGGGGGCAACACTGAAGCTTTCTTT
>TRBV5-1|.|TRBD2|TRBJ2-3
CASSAGTSVSTDTQYF
TGCGCCAGCAGTGCCGGGACTAGCGTTTCTACAGATACGCAGTATTTT
>TRBV7-3|.|.|TRBJ2-7
CASSLNPSFVASEQYF
TGTGCCAGCAGCTTAAATCCAAGTTTTGTCGCGAGCGAGCAGTACTTC
>TRBV5-1|.|TRBD1|TRBJ1-1
CASRTGGPSFNTEAFF
TGCGCCAGCAGAACAGGGGGGCCTTCCTTTAACACTGAAGCTTTCTTT
>TRBV6-5|.|.|TRBJ1-2
CASRSWADQYGYTF
TGTGCCAGCAGGTCCTGGGCGGATCAGTATGGCTACACCTTC
>TRBV24-1|.|.|TRBJ2-1
CATSVSGSLNEQFF
TGTGCCACCAGTGTGTCAGGATCGCTCAATGAGCAGTTCTTC
>TRBV29-1|.|.|TRBJ2-1
CSVGNSRGNEQFF
TGCAGCGTAGGGAATAGTCGGGGGAATGAGCAGTTCTTC
>TRBV20-1|.|.|TRBJ2-1
CSATGGRRQFF
TGCAGTGCTACAGGAGGTAGGAGGCAGTTCTTC
>TRBV7-9|.|TRBD2|TRBJ2-3
CASSEGAGGYTDTQYF
TGTGCCAGCAGCGAGGGAGCGGGAGGGTACACAGATACGCAGTATTTT
>TRBV12-3/TRBV12-4|.|.|TRBJ1-2
CAGSVEVNYGYTF
TGTGCCGGCAGTGTGGAGGTTAACTATGGCTACACCTTC
>TRBV9|many|TRBD2|TRBJ2-7
CASSTGTSGYEQYF
TGTGCCAGCAGCACGGGGACTAGCGGTTACGAGCAGTACTTC
>TRBV20-1|.|.|TRBJ2-7
CSATKDYRWLTTYGEQYF
TGCAGTGCTACTAAGGACTACCGATGGCTTACCACCTACGGGGAGCAGTACTTC
>TRBV7-4|.|TRBD1|TRBJ1-6
CASSLAGQGSPLHF
TGTGCCAGCAGCTTAGCGGGACAGGGATCACCCCTCCACTTT
>TRBV20-1|.|.|TRBJ2-1
CSALVGEQFF
TGCAGTGCCCTAGTTGGTGAGCAGTTCTTC
>TRBV28|.|.|TRBJ2-1
CASRNSPNNEQFF
TGTGCCAGCAGAAATTCACCCAACAATGAGCAGTTCTTC
>TRBV6-5|.|.|TRBJ2-7
CASSYTRDVAYNEQYF
TGTGCCAGCAGTTACACCCGAGACGTAGCCTACAACGAGCAGTACTTC
>TRBV4-1|.|TRBD2|TRBJ2-7
CASSPTGTSTYEQYF
TGCGCCAGCAGCCCAACCGGGACTAGCACCTACGAGCAGTACTTC
>TRBV7-6|.|.|TRBJ2-1
CASSLGGRGEQFF
TGTGCCAGCAGCTTAGGTGGTAGGGGTGAGCAGTTCTTC